This T cell receptor beta chain was sequenced in a study of control samples from healthy donors and cancer patients. V was trimmed by 3 bases and J by 4 bases, leaving 9 bases between them. The germline gives CDR1 SGHTA, CDR2 FQGTGA. CDR3 size: 13 residues. Clones were read by immunoSEQ multiplex PCR, and TCRdb kept only the in-frame ones, dropping some. The sample contains 90,000 to 95,000 clones, just under 85% of which appear only once. Sequencing was carried out using blood. The chain employs TRBV7-3 and TRBJ1-1; D is ambiguous. The receptor's source is a man aged 25-45 years in good health. The CDR3 nucleotides read TGTGCCAGCAGCTTCGATCCGGGCACTGAAGCTTTCTTT. This codes for CASSFDPGTEAFF.